The 12 T cell receptor beta chains below were found in one sample sequenced in a study of OX40 agonist ivuxolimab in advanced cancers. Clones were read by immunoSEQ multiplex PCR, and TCRdb kept only the in-frame ones, dropping some. The data show roughly 14,000 clones, around 65% seen once. The material sequenced was CD4+ or CD8+ T cells sorted from blood, taken in a trial of the OX40 agonist ivuxolimab. The receptors shown here come from an adult with an advanced solid tumor such as melanoma, head and neck, liver or kidney cancer.

V is TRBV28 and J is TRBJ2-1; D perhaps matches TRBD2 (6 bases). This CDR3 region has 17 residues. CDR1 is MDHEN, CDR2 SYDVKM, per germline. Trimming cost V 6 bases and J 4 bases, with 22 bases left between them. The DNA for the CDR3 is TGTGCCAGCAGCCTAGCCCCGGAGGGGCCCTCGTACAATGAGCAGTTCTTC. This codes for CASSLAPEGPSYNEQFF. Together with reference TRBV28 and TRBJ2-1, the CDR3 gives the full variable domain: DVKVTQSSRYLVKRTGEKVFLECVQDMDHENMFWYRQDPGLGLRLIYFSYDVKMKEKGDIPEGYSVSREKKERFSLILESASTNQTSMYLCASSLAPEGPSYNEQFFGPGTRLTVL.

This clone was seen a single time. As DNA, the CDR3 is TGCGCCAGCACTCTAGCGGGGGGCGGCAACGAGCAGTACTTC. Translating gives CASTLAGGGNEQYF. The V gene is TRBV5-1, the J gene TRBJ2-7; 11 bases line up with TRBD2. The V and J ends lost 6 bases and 5 bases, in that order; junction bases with no gene match: 7. The CDR3 totals 14 residues. CDR1 SGHRS and CDR2 YFSETQ come from the germline V gene.

In regard to this clone: This sequence is one base from a far larger clone and is likely a read error. The chain employs TRBV27 and TRBJ2-7, with D possibly being TRBD1 (5 bases). CDR3 length: 15 residues. The V gene's germline CDR1 is MNHEY and CDR2 SMNVEV (reference sequence). Here the CDR3 reads CASSLGLGLAYEQHF. The CDR3 nucleotides are TGTGCCAGCAGTTTGGGGCTAGGGCTTGCCTACGAGCAGCACTTC.

This chain connects TRBV13 to TRBJ2-7, with unresolved D. This CDR3 contains 14 residues. The germline CDR1 and CDR2 sequences are PRHDT and FYEKMQ (reference sequence). V dropped 6 bases and J dropped 5 bases, with 17 bases sitting between them. In nucleotides, the CDR3 is TGTGCCAGCAGATGGAAGGGCAGTGAACACGAGCAGTACTTC. Translating it yields CASRWKGSEHEQYF.

In nucleotides, the CDR3 is TGTGCCACCAGCAGAGATATGGGGGATGAGACCCAGTACTTC. Translated: CATSRDMGDETQYF. The chain joins TRBV15 to TRBJ2-5; D is perhaps TRBD1 or TRBD2 (5 bases each). Germline V gene lookup returns CDR1 LNHNV and CDR2 YYDKDF (reference sequence). The CDR3 extends over 14 amino acids. V lost 0 bases to trimming and J lost 5 bases, with 10 bases between them. Filled out from reference TRBV15 and TRBJ2-5, the complete variable domain reads DAMVIQNPRYQVTQFGKPVTLSCSQTLNHNVMYWYQQKSSQAPKLLFHYYDKDFNNEADTPDNFQSRRPNTSFCFLDIRSPGLGDTAMYLCATSRDMGDETQYFGPGTRLLVL.

The rearrangement joins TRBV5-5 to TRBJ2-1; possibly TRBD2 for D (6 bases). In germline, CDR1 is SGHKS, CDR2 YYEKEE (reference sequence). The CDR3 is 16 residues long. V was clipped by 4 bases and J by 2 bases, with 16 bases between them. CDR3 coding DNA: TGTGCCAGCAGCCCACCCCTAGCGACCCCCTACAATGAGCAGTTCTTC. It yields the protein CASSPPLATPYNEQFF.

This chain connects TRBV2 to TRBJ2-7, with 7 bases identical to TRBD1. The germline CDR1 and CDR2 sequences are SNHLY and FYNNEI. This CDR3 is 16 amino acids long. The trim removed 5 bases at V and 2 bases at J, leaving 12 bases unmatched. The CDR3 nucleotides are TGTGCCAGCAGTACCCCCAGGGGGATGGTGACCTACGAGCAGTACTTC. Translated: CASSTPRGMVTYEQYF.

The chain has TRBV27 and TRBJ1-5; TRBD1 matches at 9 bases. V was clipped by 8 bases and J by 6 bases; unmatched bases: 5. Looked up from germline, CDR1 is MNHEY and CDR2 is SMNVEV (reference sequence). The CDR3 has 13 residues. The CDR3 DNA reads as TGTGCCAGCGGGACAGGGAGCGGTCAGCCCCAGCATTTT. It yields the protein CASGTGSGQPQHF.

V is TRBV9 and J is TRBJ2-1; 11 bases match TRBD2. The CDR3 runs to 14 residues. Germline V gives CDR1 SGDLS, CDR2 YYNGEE. V shed 3 bases and J 9 bases; nucleotides not matched to a gene: 5. CDR3 nucleotides: TGTGCCAGCAGCGGCCTAGCGGGGGGAGGTGAGCAGTTCTTC. Residues: CASSGLAGGGEQFF.

By its share, this clone is medium-sized. J is TRBJ2-7 and V is TRBV28; a possible D gene is TRBD1 (7 bases). The V and J ends lost 3 bases and 5 bases respectively, with 11 bases between them. This CDR3 has 13 amino acids. Germline CDR1 reads MDHEN; CDR2 reads SYDVKM. CDR3 protein: CASSLTGRNEQYF. The CDR3 nucleotides are TGTGCCAGCAGTTTGACAGGGAGGAACGAGCAGTACTTC.

CDR3 DNA: TGCGCCAGCAGTGACAGGGGGGATGAGCAGTTCTTC. This sequence encodes CASSDRGDEQFF. The V gene is TRBV10-1, the J gene TRBJ2-1; tentative D call: TRBD1 (7 bases). This CDR3 is built from 12 residues. Trimming pared 3 bases from V and 8 bases from J, leaving 8 bases between. Looked up from germline, CDR1 is WNHNN and CDR2 is SYGVQD (reference sequence).

V and J are TRBV4-1 and TRBJ2-7; D unclear. CDR1 is MGHRA and CDR2 is YSYEKL in the germline V gene. Trimming took off 4 bases at V and 0 bases at J, with 10 bases between the two ends. The CDR3 length is 14 residues. CDR3 sequence (DNA): TGCGCCAGCAGCCCGGACGCCAGCTCCTACGAGCAGTACTTC. Its translation is CASSPDASSYEQYF.